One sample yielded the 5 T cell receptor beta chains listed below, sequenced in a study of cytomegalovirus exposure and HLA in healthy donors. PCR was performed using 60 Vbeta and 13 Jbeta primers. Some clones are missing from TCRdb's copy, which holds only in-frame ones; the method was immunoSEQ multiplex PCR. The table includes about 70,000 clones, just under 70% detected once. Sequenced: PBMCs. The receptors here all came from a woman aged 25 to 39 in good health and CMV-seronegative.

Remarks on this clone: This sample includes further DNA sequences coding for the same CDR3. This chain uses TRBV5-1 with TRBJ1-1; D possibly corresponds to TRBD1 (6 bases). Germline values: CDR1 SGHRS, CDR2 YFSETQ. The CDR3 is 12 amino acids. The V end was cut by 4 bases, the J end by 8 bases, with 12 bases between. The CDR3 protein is CASSKTGDEAFF. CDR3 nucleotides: TGCGCCAGCAGCAAGACAGGCGACGAAGCTTTCTTT. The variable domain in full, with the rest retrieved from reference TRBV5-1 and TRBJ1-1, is KAGVTQTPRYLIKTRGQQVTLSCSPISGHRSVSWYQQTPGQGLQFLFEYFSETQRNKGNFPGRFSGRQFSNSRSEMNVSTLELGDSALYLCASSKTGDEAFFGQGTRLTVV.

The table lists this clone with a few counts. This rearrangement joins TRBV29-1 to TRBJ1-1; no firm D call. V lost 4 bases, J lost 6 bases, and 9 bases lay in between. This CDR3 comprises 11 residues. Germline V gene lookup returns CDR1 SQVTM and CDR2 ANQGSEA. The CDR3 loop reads CSVVRAAEAFF. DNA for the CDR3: TGCAGCGTTGTGCGAGCCGCTGAAGCTTTCTTT.

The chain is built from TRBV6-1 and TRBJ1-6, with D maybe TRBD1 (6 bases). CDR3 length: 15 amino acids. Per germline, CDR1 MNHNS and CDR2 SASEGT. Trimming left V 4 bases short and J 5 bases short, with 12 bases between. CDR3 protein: CASSAQGLNNSPLHF. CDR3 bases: TGTGCCAGCAGTGCCCAGGGGTTGAATAATTCACCCCTCCACTTT.

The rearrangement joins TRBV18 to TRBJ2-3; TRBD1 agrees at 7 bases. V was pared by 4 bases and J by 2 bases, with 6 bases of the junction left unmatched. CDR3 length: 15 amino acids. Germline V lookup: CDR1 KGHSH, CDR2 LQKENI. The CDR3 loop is CASSLRQGYTDTQYF. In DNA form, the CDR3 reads TGTGCCAGCTCACTGCGACAGGGCTACACAGATACGCAGTATTTT.

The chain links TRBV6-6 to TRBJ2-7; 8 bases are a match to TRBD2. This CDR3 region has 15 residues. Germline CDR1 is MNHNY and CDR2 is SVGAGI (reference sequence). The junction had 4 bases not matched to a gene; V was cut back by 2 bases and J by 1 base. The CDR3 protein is CASSYREGGSYEQYF. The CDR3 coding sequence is TGTGCCAGCAGTTACCGGGAGGGCGGGTCCTACGAGCAGTACTTC.